This is a list of T cell receptor beta chains from one sample in a study of blood T cell repertoires in COVID-19. TCRdb's table, derived via immunoSEQ multiplex PCR, lists solely in-frame clones and lacks some. The sample holds fewer than 40,000 clones, 89% seen once. Sample: peripheral blood. These TCRs come from a woman in her thirties or forties with active or convalescent COVID-19. CDR3s include the opening cysteine and the closing phenylalanine or tryptophan. A D gene is named only where the DNA matches it firmly. The size field is filled for only some rows; it gives once, few, many or a size class.

j_call | v_call | clone_size | d_call | cdr3_aa | cdr3_nt
TRBJ2-7 | TRBV19 | - | - | CASAWAEGEQYF | TGTGCCAGTGCCTGGGCGGAGGGGGAGCAGTACTTC
TRBJ2-3 | TRBV27 | - | TRBD2 | CASRGLAGTDTQYF | TGTGCCAGCAGAGGACTAGCGGGCACAGATACGCAGTATTTT
TRBJ1-6 | TRBV7-2 | - | TRBD1 | CASRRTGSILHF | TGTGCCAGCAGACGGACAGGCAGCATCCTCCACTTT
TRBJ2-5 | TRBV28 | - | TRBD2 | CASSLLAGEETQYF | TGTGCCAGCAGTTTGCTAGCGGGAGAAGAGACCCAGTACTTC
TRBJ2-1 | TRBV6-5 | few | TRBD2 | CASRPLAGQGEQFF | TGTGCCAGCAGGCCCCTAGCGGGACAAGGGGAGCAGTTCTTC
TRBJ2-5 | TRBV2 | - | - | CASSEALRVGEETQYF | TGTGCCAGCAGTGAAGCGCTTAGGGTAGGGGAAGAGACCCAGTACTTC
TRBJ2-2 | TRBV11-2 | - | - | CASSLLASANTGELFF | TGTGCCAGCAGCTTACTAGCGTCTGCGAACACCGGGGAGCTGTTTTTT
TRBJ2-5 | TRBV2 | - | TRBD1 | CASNRDRGRQETQYF | TGTGCCAGTAACCGGGACAGGGGGCGCCAGGAGACCCAGTACTTC
TRBJ2-7 | TRBV3-1/TRBV3-2 | - | - | CASSQVSSEHEQYF | TGTGCCAGCAGCCAAGTGAGTAGCGAACACGAGCAGTACTTC
TRBJ2-2 | TRBV6-1 | - | - | CASSEVGQGSFGELFF | TGTGCCAGCAGTGAAGTCGGCCAGGGGAGCTTCGGGGAGCTGTTTTTT
TRBJ2-3 | TRBV11-1 | - | TRBD1 | CASSSTGESTDTQYF | TGTGCCAGCAGCTCCACAGGGGAAAGCACAGATACGCAGTATTTT
TRBJ2-7 | TRBV3-1/TRBV3-2 | - | - | CASSQGFRYEQYF | TGTGCCAGCAGCCAAGGGTTTCGGTACGAGCAGTACTTC
TRBJ2-7 | TRBV7-3 | - | TRBD1 | CASSLTGGHEQYF | TGTGCCAGCAGCTTGACAGGGGGTCACGAGCAGTACTTC
TRBJ1-1 | TRBV6-5 | - | TRBD1 | CASTQGQEAFF | TGTGCCAGCACACAGGGGCAAGAAGCTTTCTTT